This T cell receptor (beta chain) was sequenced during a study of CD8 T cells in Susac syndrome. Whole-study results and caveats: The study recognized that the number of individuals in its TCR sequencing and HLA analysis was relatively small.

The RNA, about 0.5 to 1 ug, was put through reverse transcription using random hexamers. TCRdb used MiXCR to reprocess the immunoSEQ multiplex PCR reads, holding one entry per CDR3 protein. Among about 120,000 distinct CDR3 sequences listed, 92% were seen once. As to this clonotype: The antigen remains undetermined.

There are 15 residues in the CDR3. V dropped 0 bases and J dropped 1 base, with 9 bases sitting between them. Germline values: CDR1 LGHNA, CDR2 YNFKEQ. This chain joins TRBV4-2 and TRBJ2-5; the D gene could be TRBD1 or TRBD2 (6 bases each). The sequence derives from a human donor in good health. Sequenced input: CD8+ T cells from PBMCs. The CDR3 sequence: CASSQDPGAQETQYF. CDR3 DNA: TGTGCCAGCAGCCAAGATCCGGGGGCCCAAGAGACCCAGTACTTC.